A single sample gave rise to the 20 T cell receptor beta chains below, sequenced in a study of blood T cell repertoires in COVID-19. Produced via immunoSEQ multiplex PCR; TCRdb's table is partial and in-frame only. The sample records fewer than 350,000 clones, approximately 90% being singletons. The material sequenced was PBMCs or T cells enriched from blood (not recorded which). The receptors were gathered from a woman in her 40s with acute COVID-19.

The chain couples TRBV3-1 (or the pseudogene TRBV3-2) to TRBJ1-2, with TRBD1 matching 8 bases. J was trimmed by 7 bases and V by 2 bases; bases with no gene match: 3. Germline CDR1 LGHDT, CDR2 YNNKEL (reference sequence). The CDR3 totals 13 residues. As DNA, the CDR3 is TGTGCCAGCAGCCAAACCGGGACAGGTGGCTACACCTTC. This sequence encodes CASSQTGTGGYTF.

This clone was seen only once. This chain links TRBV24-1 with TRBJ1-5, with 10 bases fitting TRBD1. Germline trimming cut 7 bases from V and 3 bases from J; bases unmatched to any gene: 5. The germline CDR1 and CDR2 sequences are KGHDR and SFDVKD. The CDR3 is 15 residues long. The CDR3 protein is CATRSGTGANQPQHF. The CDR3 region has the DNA TGTGCCACCAGATCCGGGACAGGGGCCAATCAGCCCCAGCATTTT.

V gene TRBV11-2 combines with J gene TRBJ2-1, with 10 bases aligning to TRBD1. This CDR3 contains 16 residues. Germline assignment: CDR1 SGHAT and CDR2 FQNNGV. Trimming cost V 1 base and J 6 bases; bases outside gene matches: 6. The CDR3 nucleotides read TGTGCCAGCAGCTTAGCACCGACAGGGGGCTCCAATGAGCAGTTCTTC. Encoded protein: CASSLAPTGGSNEQFF. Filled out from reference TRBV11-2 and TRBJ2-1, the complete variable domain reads EAGVAQSPRYKIIEKRQSVAFWCNPISGHATLYWYQQILGQGPKLLIQFQNNGVVDDSQLPKDRFSAERLKGVDSTLKIQPAKLEDSAVYLCASSLAPTGGSNEQFFGPGTRLTVL.

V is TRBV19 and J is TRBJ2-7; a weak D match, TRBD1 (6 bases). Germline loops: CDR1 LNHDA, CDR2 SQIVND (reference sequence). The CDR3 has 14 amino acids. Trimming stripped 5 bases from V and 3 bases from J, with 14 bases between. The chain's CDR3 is CASSVTGMNYEQYF. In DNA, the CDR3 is TGTGCCAGTAGTGTGACAGGAATGAACTACGAGCAGTACTTC. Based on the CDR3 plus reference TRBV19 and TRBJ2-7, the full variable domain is DGGITQSPKYLFRKEGQNVTLSCEQNLNHDAMYWYRQDPGQGLRLIYYSQIVNDFQKGDIAEGYSVSREKKESFPLTVTSAQKNPTAFYLCASSVTGMNYEQYFGPGTRLTVT.

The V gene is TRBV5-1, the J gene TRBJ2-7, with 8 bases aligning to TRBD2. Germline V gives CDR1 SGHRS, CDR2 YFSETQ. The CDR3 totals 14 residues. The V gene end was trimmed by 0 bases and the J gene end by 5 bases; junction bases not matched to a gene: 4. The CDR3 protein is CASSLAGLEDEQYF. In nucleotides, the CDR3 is TGCGCCAGCAGCTTGGCGGGACTAGAGGACGAGCAGTACTTC.

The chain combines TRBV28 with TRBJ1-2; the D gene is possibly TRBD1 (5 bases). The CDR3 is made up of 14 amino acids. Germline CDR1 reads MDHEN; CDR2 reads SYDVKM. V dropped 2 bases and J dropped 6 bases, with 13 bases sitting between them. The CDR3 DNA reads TGTGCCAGCAGTTTAGGCACCAGCAGGGATGGCTACACCTTC. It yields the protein CASSLGTSRDGYTF.

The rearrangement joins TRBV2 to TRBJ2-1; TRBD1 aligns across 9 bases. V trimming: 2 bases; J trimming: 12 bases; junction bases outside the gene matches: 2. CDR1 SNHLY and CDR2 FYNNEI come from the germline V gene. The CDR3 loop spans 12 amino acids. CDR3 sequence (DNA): TGTGCCAGCAGTGAACAGGACAGGGGGCAGTTCTTC. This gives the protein CASSEQDRGQFF.

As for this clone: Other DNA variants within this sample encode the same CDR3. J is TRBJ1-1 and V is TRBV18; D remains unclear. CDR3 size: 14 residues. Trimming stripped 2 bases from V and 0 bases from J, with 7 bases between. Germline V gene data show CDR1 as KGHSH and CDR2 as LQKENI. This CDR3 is CASSPGQMNTEAFF. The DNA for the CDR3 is TGTGCCAGCTCACCAGGGCAGATGAACACTGAAGCTTTCTTT. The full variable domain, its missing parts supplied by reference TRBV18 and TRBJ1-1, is NAGVMQNPRHLVRRRGQEARLRCSPMKGHSHVYWYRQLPEEGLKFMVYLQKENIIDESGMPKERFSAEFPKEGPSILRIQQVVRGDSAAYFCASSPGQMNTEAFFGQGTRLTVV.

CDR3 sequence: CASRSRGYGSGVNTEAFF. In DNA form, the CDR3 reads TGTGCCAGCAGGTCCCGAGGATATGGGTCGGGGGTGAACACTGAAGCTTTCTTT. This chain connects TRBV28 to TRBJ1-1; D may be TRBD1 (5 bases). Germline V gene sequence: CDR1 MDHEN, CDR2 SYDVKM. V dropped 6 bases and J dropped 0 bases, with 23 bases sitting between them. The CDR3 has 18 residues. The variable domain in full, with the rest retrieved from reference TRBV28 and TRBJ1-1, is DVKVTQSSRYLVKRTGEKVFLECVQDMDHENMFWYRQDPGLGLRLIYFSYDVKMKEKGDIPEGYSVSREKKERFSLILESASTNQTSMYLCASRSRGYGSGVNTEAFFGQGTRLTVV.

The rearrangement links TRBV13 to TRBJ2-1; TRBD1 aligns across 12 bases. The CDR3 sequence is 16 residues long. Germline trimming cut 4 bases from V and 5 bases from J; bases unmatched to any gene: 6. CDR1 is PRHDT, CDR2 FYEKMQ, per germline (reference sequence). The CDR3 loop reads CASSSYGTGGDNEQFF. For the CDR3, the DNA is TGTGCCAGCAGCTCCTACGGGACAGGGGGCGACAATGAGCAGTTCTTC. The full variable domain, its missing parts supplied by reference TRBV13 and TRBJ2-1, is AAGVIQSPRHLIKEKRETATLKCYPIPRHDTVYWYQQGPGQDPQFLISFYEKMQSDKGSIPDRFSAQQFSDYHSELNMSSLELGDSALYFCASSSYGTGGDNEQFFGPGTRLTVL.

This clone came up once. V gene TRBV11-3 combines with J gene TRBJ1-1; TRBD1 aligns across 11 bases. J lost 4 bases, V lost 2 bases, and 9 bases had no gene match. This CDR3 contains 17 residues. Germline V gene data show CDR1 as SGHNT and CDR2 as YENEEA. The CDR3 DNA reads TGTGCCAGCAGCTTAAGGACAGGGGGCGGACGGGTCACTGAAGCTTTCTTT. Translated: CASSLRTGGGRVTEAFF.

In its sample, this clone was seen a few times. CDR3 in DNA: TGTGCCACCACAGGCGCTGGCTCTAATCAGCCCCAGCATTTT. Its protein is CATTGAGSNQPQHF. The rearrangement uses TRBV19 and TRBJ1-5, with TRBD1 as a possible D gene (5 bases). V lost 10 bases and J lost 4, with 17 bases in between. The CDR3 covers 14 residues. The germline gives CDR1 LNHDA, CDR2 SQIVND (reference sequence).

The CDR3 sequence: CASSLYREQYNEQFF. CDR3 DNA sequence: TGTGCCAGCAGCCTTTACAGGGAGCAATACAATGAGCAGTTCTTC. The chain is built from TRBV7-2 and TRBJ2-1; TRBD1 is a possible D gene (6 bases). V was trimmed by 5 bases and J by 4 bases, leaving 15 bases between them. The CDR3 contains 15 residues. Germline V gene sequence: CDR1 SGHTA, CDR2 FQGNSA.

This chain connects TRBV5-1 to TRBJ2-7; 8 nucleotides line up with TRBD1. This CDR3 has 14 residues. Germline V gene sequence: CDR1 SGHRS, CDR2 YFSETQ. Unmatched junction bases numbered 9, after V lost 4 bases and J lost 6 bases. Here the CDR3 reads CASSPTGVNSEQYF. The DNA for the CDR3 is TGCGCCAGCAGCCCGACAGGGGTGAATTCCGAGCAGTACTTC.

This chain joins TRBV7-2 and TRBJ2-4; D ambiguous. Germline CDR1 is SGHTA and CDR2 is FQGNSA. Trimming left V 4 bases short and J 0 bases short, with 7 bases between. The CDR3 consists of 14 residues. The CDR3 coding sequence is TGTGCCAGCAGCTCTGGGCTAGCCAAAAACATTCAGTACTTC. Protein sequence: CASSSGLAKNIQYF.

For the CDR3, the DNA is TGTGCCAGCAGGGGCCCCCCTCACACTGAAGCTTTCTTT. Protein sequence: CASRGPPHTEAFF. V is TRBV28 and J is TRBJ1-1, with D unclear. CDR1 MDHEN and CDR2 SYDVKM come from the germline V gene. V was shortened by 6 bases and J by 3 bases, with 11 bases between the two germline ends. This CDR3 has 13 residues.

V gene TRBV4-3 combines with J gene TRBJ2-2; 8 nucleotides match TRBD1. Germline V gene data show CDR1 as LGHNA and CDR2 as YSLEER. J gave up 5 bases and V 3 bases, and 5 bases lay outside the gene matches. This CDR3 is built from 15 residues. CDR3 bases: TGCGCCAGCAGCCACGGACAGGGTCGTACCGGGGAGCTGTTTTTT. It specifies CASSHGQGRTGELFF.

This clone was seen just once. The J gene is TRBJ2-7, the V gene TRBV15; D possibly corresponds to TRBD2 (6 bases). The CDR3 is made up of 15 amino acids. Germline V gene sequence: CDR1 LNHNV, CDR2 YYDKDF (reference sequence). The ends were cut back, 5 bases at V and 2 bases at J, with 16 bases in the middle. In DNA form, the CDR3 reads TGTGCCACCAGCGGGAGGCAGGCCCCAACCTACGAGCAGTACTTC. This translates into CATSGRQAPTYEQYF. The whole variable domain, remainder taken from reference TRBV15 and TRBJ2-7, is DAMVIQNPRYQVTQFGKPVTLSCSQTLNHNVMYWYQQKSSQAPKLLFHYYDKDFNNEADTPDNFQSRRPNTSFCFLDIRSPGLGDTAMYLCATSGRQAPTYEQYFGPGTRLTVT.

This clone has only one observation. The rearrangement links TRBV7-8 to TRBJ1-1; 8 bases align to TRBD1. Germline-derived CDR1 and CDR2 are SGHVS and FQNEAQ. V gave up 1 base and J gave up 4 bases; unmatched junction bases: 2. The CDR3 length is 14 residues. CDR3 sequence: CASSLVTGGTEAFF. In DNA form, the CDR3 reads TGTGCCAGCAGCTTAGTTACAGGGGGCACTGAAGCTTTCTTT. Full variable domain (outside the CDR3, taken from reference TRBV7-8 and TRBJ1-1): GAGVSQSPRYKVAKRGQDVALRCDPISGHVSLFWYQQALGQGPEFLTYFQNEAQLDKSGLPSDRFFAERPEGSVSTLKIQRTQQEDSAVYLCASSLVTGGTEAFFGQGTRLTVV.

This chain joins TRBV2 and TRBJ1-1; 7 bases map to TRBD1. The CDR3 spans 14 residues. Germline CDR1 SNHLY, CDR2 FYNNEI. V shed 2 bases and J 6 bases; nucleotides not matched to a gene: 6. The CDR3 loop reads CASSEPATGSEAFF. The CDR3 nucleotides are TGTGCCAGCAGTGAACCCGCGACAGGGTCTGAAGCTTTCTTT.